What follows describes a single T cell receptor beta chain. The data were taken from a study of cytotoxic CD8 clonotypes in ibrutinib-treated CLL. Produced via immunoSEQ multiplex PCR; TCRdb's table is partial and in-frame only. The sample contains 20,000 to 30,000 clones, over 55% of which appear only once. The sample consisted of PBMCs, taken after 12 months of ibrutinib treatment. This receptor was obtained from a human donor with chronic lymphocytic leukemia.

The CDR3 sequence: CASAARGTNTEAFF. Written as DNA, the CDR3 is TGTGCCAGCGCGGCAAGAGGGACCAACACTGAAGCTTTCTTT. This chain connects TRBV6-1 to TRBJ1-1, with TRBD1 as a possible D gene (5 bases). Germline V CDR1 and CDR2: MNHNS, SASEGT. This CDR3 has 14 amino acids. Trimming took off 8 bases at V and 2 bases at J, with 15 bases between the two ends.